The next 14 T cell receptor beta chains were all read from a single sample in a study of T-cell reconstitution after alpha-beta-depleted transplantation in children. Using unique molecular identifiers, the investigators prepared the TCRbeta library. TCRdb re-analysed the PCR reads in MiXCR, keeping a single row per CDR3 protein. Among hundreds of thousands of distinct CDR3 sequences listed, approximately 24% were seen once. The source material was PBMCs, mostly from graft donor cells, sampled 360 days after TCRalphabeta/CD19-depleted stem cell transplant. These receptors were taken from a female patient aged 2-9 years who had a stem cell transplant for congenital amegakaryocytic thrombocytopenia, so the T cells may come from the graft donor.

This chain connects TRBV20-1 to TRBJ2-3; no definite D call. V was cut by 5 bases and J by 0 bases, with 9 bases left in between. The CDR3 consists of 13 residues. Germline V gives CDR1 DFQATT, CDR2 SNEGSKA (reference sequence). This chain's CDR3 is CSAPRPSTDTQYF. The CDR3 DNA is TGCAGTGCTCCCCGGCCTAGCACAGATACGCAGTATTTT.

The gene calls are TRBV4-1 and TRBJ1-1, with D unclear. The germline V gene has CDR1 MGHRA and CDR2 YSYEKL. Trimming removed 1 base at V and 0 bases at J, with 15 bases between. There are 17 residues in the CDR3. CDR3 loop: CASSQGSPNLMNTEAFF. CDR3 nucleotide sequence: TGCGCCAGCAGCCAAGGAAGTCCAAATCTTATGAACACTGAAGCTTTCTTT.

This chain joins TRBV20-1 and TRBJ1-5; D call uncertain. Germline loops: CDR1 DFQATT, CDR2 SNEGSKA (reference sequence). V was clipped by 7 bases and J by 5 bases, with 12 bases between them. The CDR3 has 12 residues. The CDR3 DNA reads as TGCAGTGTTGGTTTCGGGGATCAGCCCCAGCATTTT. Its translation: CSVGFGDQPQHF.

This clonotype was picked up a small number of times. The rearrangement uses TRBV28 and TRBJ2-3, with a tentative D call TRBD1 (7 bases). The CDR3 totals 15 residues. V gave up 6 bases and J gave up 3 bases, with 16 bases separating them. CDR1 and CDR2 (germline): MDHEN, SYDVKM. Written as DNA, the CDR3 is TGTGCCAGCAGCTTGAGACAGGGAGGTACAGATACGCAGTATTTT. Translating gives CASSLRQGGTDTQYF.

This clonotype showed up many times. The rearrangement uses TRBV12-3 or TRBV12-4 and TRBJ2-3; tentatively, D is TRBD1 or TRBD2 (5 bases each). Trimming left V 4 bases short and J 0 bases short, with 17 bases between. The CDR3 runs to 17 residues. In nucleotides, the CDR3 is TGTGCCAGCAGTTCGCCCGGGACGCGGAGTAGCACAGATACGCAGTATTTT. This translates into CASSSPGTRSSTDTQYF.

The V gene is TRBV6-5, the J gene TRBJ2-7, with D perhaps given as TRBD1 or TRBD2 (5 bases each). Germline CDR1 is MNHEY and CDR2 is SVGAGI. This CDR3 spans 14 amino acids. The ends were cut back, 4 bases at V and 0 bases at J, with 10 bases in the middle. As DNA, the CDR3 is TGTGCCAGCAGTTGGGGACCCTCCTCCTACGAGCAGTACTTC. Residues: CASSWGPSSYEQYF.

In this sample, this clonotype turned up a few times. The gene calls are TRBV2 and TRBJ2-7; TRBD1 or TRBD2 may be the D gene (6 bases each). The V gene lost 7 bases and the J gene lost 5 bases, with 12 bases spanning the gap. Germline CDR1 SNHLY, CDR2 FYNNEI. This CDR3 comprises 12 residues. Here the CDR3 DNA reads TGTGCCAGCATACTGGGGGGCCACGAGCAGTACTTC. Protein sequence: CASILGGHEQYF.

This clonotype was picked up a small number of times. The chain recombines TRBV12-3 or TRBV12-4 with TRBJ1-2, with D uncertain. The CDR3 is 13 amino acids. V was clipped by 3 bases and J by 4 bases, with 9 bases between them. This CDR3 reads CASSLYSLYGYTF. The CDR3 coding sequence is TGTGCCAGCAGTTTGTACAGCCTCTATGGCTACACCTTC.

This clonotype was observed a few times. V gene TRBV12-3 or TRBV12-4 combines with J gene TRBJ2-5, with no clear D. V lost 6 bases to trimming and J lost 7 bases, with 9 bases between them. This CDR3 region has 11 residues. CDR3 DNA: TGTGCCAGCAGGCTAACCGGGACCCAGTACTTC. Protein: CASRLTGTQYF.

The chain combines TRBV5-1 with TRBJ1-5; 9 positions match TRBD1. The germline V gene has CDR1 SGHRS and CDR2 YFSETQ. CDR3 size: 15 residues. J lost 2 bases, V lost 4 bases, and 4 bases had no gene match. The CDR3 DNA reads TGCGCCAGCAGCCCAAGGACAGGGGGCAATCAGCCCCAGCATTTT. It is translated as CASSPRTGGNQPQHF.

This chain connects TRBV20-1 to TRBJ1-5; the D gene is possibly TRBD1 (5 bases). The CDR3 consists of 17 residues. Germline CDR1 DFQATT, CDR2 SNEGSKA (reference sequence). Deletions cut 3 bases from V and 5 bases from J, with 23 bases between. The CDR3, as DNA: TGCAGTGCTAGTAGGGGTGCCAGGTGGGCGATCGATCAGCCCCAGCATTTT. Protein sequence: CSASRGARWAIDQPQHF.

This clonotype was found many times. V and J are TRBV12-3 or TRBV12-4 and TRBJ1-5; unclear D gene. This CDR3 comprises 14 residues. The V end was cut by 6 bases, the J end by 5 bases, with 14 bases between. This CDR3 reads CASRGSGEDQPQHF. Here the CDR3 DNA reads TGTGCCAGCAGAGGTTCGGGCGAGGATCAGCCCCAGCATTTT.

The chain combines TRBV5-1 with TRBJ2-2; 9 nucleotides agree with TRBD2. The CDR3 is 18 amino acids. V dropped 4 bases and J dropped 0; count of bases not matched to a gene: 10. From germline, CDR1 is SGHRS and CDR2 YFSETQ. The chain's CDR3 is CASSPPASGRSNTGELFF. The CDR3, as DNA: TGCGCCAGCAGCCCCCCCGCGAGCGGGAGGTCGAACACCGGGGAGCTGTTTTTT. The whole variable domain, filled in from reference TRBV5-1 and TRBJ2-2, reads KAGVTQTPRYLIKTRGQQVTLSCSPISGHRSVSWYQQTPGQGLQFLFEYFSETQRNKGNFPGRFSGRQFSNSRSEMNVSTLELGDSALYLCASSPPASGRSNTGELFFGEGSRLTVL.

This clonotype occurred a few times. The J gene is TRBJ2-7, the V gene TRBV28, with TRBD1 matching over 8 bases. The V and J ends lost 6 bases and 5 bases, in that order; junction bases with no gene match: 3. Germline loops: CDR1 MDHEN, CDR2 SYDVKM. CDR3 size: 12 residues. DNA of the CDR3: TGTGCCAGCAGCCTGGGACAGGACGAGCAGTACTTC. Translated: CASSLGQDEQYF.